This T cell receptor (beta chain) appears in the sequencing data of a study of regulatory T cells in long-lasting Graves disease (dated by TCRdb to the early 2020s). For the wider study: Persistent Graves' disease was defined as antithyroid drug treatment for over 5 years with persistently positive TSH receptor autoantibodies. Patients with persistent Graves' disease were compared with patients with newly diagnosed Graves' disease using TCR sequencing and RNA sequencing of peripheral blood. The study was registered as a clinical trial and conducted in China. A total of about 33 samples underwent TCR sequencing, from some 13 patients with persistent Graves' disease and approximately 20 patients with newly diagnosed Graves' disease. Antithyroid drugs had been taken for approximately 9.5 years on average by persistent Graves' disease patients in the clinical cohort.

Details on this clonotype: Its antigen specificity is not known. It is likely a read error, because the conserved phenylalanine at the end of the CDR3 is missing.

V sheds 6 bases and J sheds 3 bases, leaving 15 bases between their ends. CDR1 MDHEN and CDR2 SYDVKM were looked up in the germline V gene. The CDR3 sequence runs 14 residues, both termini included. The CDR3 DNA has 42 bases and is translated from base 1. Summary of the overall study and its limitations: Compared with newly diagnosed patients, persistent Graves' disease patients had lower TCR Shannon entropy and fewer highly expanded clones, which suggests clonal expansion. TRBV28, TRBJ1-2 and TRBJ2-5 were preferentially used in persistent disease, while TRBV20-1 and TRBJ2-1 were favored in newly diagnosed disease. A larger number of public clonotypes was shared among persistent patients (about 2,700) than among newly diagnosed patients (around 880). Sequencing and analysis were limited to the TCR beta chain. As a limitation, the authors acknowledged that the small sample size may reduce accuracy. The study examined only peripheral blood because the primary lesion, thyroid tissue, could not be accessed.

The library was obtained by multiplex PCR. TCRdb lists the instrument as Illumina HiSeq 4000. CDR3 regions were amplified by Arm-PCR with iRepertoire HTBI primers to construct TCR beta libraries. PCR products were gel purified before sequencing. The authors' pipeline ran thus. Gene usage analysis of CDR3 amino acid clonotypes relied on the approximately 68 TRBV and more than twelve TRBJ segments identified across samples. COPE and FqMerger were used to merge the filtered high-quality paired reads into contigs. BLAST was used to align contigs to IMGT TRBV, TRBD and TRBJ reference genes, and CDR3 was defined according to IMGT. Highly expanded clones were defined as clonotypes with a frequency above 0.1%. Shannon entropy served as the measure of repertoire diversity, while the Gini coefficient captured V-J evenness. Public clonotypes were defined as clonotypes shared by more than one individual. The public reads were run again by TCRdb, first through fastp at Q25 and then through MiXCR, and only productive beta chains were kept. One record per CDR3 amino acid sequence lists the most common genes and DNA. The V and J calls here are based on TCRdb, not the publication. Across this sample there are some 280,000 distinct CDR3 sequences, with 20% to 25% seen only once. About 61% of the sample lies in the top ten.

The sample's time point label is to be understood as: persistent/refractory GD, antithyroid drugs over 5 years with positive TRAb. For both TCR sequencing and RNA sequencing, RNA was extracted from PBMCs in TRIzol. Graves' disease was diagnosed according to American Thyroid Association guidelines. The patients came from an endocrinology department in Xi'an, China. From each patient, approximately 10 milliliters of peripheral blood was collected into an EDTA anticoagulant tube. Ficoll Paque Plus density gradient separation was used to isolate PBMCs, and no further T cell sorting was performed. An Agilent 2100 Bioanalyzer and agarose gel were used to check RNA quality, and a NanoDrop 2000 was used to measure RNA concentration.

The sequence derives from a female donor with Graves disease. The material sequenced was peripheral blood mononuclear cells (PBMCs), taken when the disease was refractory, from a patient treated with antithyroid drugs. The chain uses TRBV28 and TRBJ2-7, with TRBD2 perhaps the D gene, on 5 matching bases. The CDR3 protein: CASRPPTGLYEQYS. In nucleotides, the sequence is TGTGCCAGCAGGCCTCCCACTGGACTCTACGAGCAGTACTCC.